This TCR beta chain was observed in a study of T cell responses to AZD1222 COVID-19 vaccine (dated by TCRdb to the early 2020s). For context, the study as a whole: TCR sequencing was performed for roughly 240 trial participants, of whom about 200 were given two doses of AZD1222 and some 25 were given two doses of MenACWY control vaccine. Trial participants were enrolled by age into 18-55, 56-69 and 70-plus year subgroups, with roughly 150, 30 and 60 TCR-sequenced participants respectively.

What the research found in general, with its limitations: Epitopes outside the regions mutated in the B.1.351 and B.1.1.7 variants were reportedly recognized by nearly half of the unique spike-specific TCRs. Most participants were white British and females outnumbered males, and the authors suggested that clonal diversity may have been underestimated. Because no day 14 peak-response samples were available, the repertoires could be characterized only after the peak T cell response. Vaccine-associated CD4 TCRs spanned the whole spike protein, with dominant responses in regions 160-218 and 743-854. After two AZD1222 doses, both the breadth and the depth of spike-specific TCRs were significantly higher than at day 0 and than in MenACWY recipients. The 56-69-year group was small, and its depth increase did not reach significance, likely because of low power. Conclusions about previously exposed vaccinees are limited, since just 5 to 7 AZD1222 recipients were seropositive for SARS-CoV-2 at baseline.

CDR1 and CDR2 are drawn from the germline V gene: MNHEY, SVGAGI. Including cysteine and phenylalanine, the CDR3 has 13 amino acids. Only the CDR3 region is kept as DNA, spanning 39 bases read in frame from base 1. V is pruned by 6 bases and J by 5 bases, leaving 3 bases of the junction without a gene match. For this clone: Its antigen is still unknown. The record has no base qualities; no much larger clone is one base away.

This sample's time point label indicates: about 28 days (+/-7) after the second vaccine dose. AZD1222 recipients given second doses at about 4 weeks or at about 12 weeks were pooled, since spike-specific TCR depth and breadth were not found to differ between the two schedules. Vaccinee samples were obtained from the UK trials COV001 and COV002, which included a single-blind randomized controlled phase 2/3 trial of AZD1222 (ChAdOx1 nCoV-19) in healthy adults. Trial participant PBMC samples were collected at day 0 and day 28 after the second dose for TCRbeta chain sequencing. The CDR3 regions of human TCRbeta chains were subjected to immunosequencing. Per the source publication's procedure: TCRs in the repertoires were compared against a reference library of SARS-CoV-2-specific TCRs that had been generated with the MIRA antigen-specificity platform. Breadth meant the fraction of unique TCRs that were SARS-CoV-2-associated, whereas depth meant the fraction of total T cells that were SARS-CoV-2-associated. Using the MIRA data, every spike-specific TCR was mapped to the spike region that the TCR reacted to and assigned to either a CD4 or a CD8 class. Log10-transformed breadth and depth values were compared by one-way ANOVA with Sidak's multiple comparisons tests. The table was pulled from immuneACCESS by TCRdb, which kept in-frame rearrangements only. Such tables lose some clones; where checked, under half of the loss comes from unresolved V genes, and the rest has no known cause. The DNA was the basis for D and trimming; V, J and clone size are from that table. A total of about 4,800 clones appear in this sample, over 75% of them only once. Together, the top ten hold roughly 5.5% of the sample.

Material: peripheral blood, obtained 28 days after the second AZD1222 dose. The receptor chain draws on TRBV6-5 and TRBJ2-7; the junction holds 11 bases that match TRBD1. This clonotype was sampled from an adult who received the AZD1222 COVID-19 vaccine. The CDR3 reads CASRGQGGNEQYF. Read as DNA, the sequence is TGTGCCAGCAGGGGACAGGGGGGGAACGAGCAGTACTTC.